This TCR beta chain came from a study of T cells in tumors after PD-1 blockade. Overall study: A subset received ongoing vismodegib 150 mg daily alongside anti-PD-1 therapy.

The method was immunoSEQ multiplex PCR; TCRdb's version includes in-frame clones alone and lacks a portion of them. The table has roughly 50,000 clones, about four fifths seen once. Germline CDR1 reads LNHDA; CDR2 reads SQIVND (reference sequence). Trimming took 5 bases from V and 4 from J, leaving 14 bases between them. This CDR3 contains 15 residues. The chain recombines TRBV19 with TRBJ2-2; maybe TRBD1 (5 bases). The sequencing here drew on PBMCs, taken before anti-PD-1 treatment. The TCR sequence derives from a human donor with basal cell carcinoma. In DNA, the CDR3 is TGTGCCAGTAGTCGAGACAGAGAGTTCACCGGGGAGCTGTTTTTT. Translating gives CASSRDREFTGELFF. The whole variable domain, remainder taken from reference TRBV19 and TRBJ2-2, is DGGITQSPKYLFRKEGQNVTLSCEQNLNHDAMYWYRQDPGQGLRLIYYSQIVNDFQKGDIAEGYSVSREKKESFPLTVTSAQKNPTAFYLCASSRDREFTGELFFGEGSRLTVL.